The clone carrying this T cell receptor beta chain was seen more than once but under ten times. The sample belongs to a study of T cell changes during pregnancy in multiple sclerosis. Repertoires were generated with immunoSEQ multiplex PCR, while TCRdb's copy carries only in-frame clones and drops some. The table shows 93,000 or so clones, with roughly 92% occurring only once. The receptor comes from a female donor with multiple sclerosis, enrolled in a pregnancy study. This specimen was peripheral blood, taken after pregnancy.

CDR3 sequence: CASSPSDRAEAFF. CDR3 sequence (DNA): TGTGCCAGCAGTCCCTCGGACAGGGCTGAAGCTTTCTTT. The chain has TRBV28 and TRBJ1-1, with 8 positions matching TRBD1. The V gene end was trimmed by 5 bases and the J gene end by 6 bases; junction bases not matched to a gene: 5. The CDR3 sequence is 13 residues long. In germline, CDR1 is MDHEN, CDR2 SYDVKM.